The clone carrying this T cell receptor beta chain was picked up a small number of times. Its antigen remains unidentified. The data derive from a study of CD8 T cells in ankylosing spondylitis. In TCRdb, the 5' RACE reads were re-called with MiXCR into one record per CDR3 protein. The sample lists 90,000 to 120,000 distinct CDR3 sequences, about 24% occurring once. Overall study results and limits: Matched ankylosing spondylitis synovial fluid reportedly showed significant enrichment of disease-linked clones.

Germline CDR1 reads SGHNT; CDR2 reads YENEEA. CDR3 length: 12 amino acids. V lost 5 bases and J 7 bases, leaving 9 bases between the germline ends. The source is a male donor with ankylosing spondylitis. The specimen sequenced was synovial fluid, either unsorted or a sorted T cell fraction (not recorded which). The chain links TRBV11-3 to TRBJ2-1, with a weak D call TRBD2 (6 bases). CDR3 protein: CASSRLGNEQFF. The DNA for the CDR3 is TGTGCCAGCAGCCGACTAGGGAATGAGCAGTTCTTC.